This T cell receptor (beta chain) was captured in a study of blood T cell repertoires in COVID-19. Study background: Donors in the United States, Italy and Spain gave samples during acute or convalescent COVID-19. T cells, B-cell-depleted T cells, or PBMCs provided the cDNA or gDNA that served as material.

In the authors' workflow: Reference gene primer amplification yielded estimated nucleated cell counts. TCRdb's copy holds only in-frame clones and misses some; the assay was immunoSEQ multiplex PCR. V, J and clone size were drawn from that table, and D and trimming were deduced from the DNA. This table holds tens of thousands of clones, 82% found once. The V and J ends lost 2 bases and 3 bases, in that order; junction bases with no gene match: 2. The germline gives CDR1 SNHLY, CDR2 FYNNEI. The CDR3 is made up of 14 amino acids. The receptor's source is a man aged 45-65 years with active or convalescent COVID-19. Sequenced sample: peripheral blood. V usage is TRBV2 and J usage is TRBJ2-3; 7 bases align to TRBD1. CDR3 loop: CASSERDRTDTQYF. For the CDR3, the DNA is TGTGCCAGCAGTGAAAGGGACAGAACAGATACGCAGTATTTT.